This T cell receptor beta chain came from a study of blood T cell repertoires in COVID-19. Germline CDR1 reads LGHDT; CDR2 reads YNNKEL (reference sequence). The CDR3 has 15 amino acids. With V trimmed by 3 bases and J by 4 bases, 4 bases remained unmatched. Generated by immunoSEQ multiplex PCR, the TCRdb table keeps only in-frame clones and is missing some. The sample records 300,000 to 350,000 clones, more than 80% being singletons. The chain carries TRBV3-1 (or the pseudogene TRBV3-2) and TRBJ2-4, with TRBD2 matching 9 bases. This TCR was recovered from a woman aged 25 to 39 with COVID-19, enrolled during active disease. Sequencing used peripheral blood. CDR3 protein: CASSQGGLAKNIQYF. The CDR3, as DNA: TGTGCCAGCAGCCAGGGGGGACTAGCTAAAAACATTCAGTACTTC.